The next 3 T cell receptor beta chains were all read from a single sample in a study of shared clonotypes between healthy human individuals. Cells designated naive CD8 were CD45RO-negative and were positively selected for CCR7, with terminally differentiated effector memory CD45RA+ cells excluded. Method: immunoSEQ multiplex PCR; TCRdb's copy keeps in-frame clones and lacks some. The table has around 600,000 clones, roughly 95% seen once. The specimen sequenced was naive CD8+ T cells sorted from blood. The receptors here all came from a woman aged 25-40 years in good health.

The V gene is TRBV30, the J gene TRBJ2-5; no clear D. The DNA end favors TRBJ2-7, so the J call may be wrong. The CDR3 sequence is 14 residues long. Germline values: CDR1 GTSNPN, CDR2 SVGIG (reference sequence). CDR3 DNA sequence: TGTGCCTGGAGTGTACGAGCCTCGGGCTACGAGCAGTACTTC. It specifies CAWSVRASGYEQYF.

The gene calls are TRBV28 and TRBJ2-7; TRBD1 agrees at 7 bases. Germline V gene lookup returns CDR1 MDHEN and CDR2 SYDVKM. This CDR3 is built from 15 residues. V shed 6 bases, J shed 0 bases, and the junction held 8 bases outside the gene matches. CDR3 region: CASRIQGSSSYEQYF. Here the CDR3 DNA reads TGTGCCAGCAGAATACAGGGGTCTTCCTCCTACGAGCAGTACTTC.

V gene TRBV5-4 combines with J gene TRBJ1-2; TRBD1 is a possible D gene (5 bases). The ends were cut back, 4 bases at V and 0 bases at J, with 22 bases in the middle. CDR1 and CDR2 from the germline V gene are SGHNT and YYREEE (reference sequence). This CDR3 spans 18 amino acids. CDR3 region: CASSQDPPGAVANYGYTF. The CDR3 DNA reads TGTGCCAGCAGCCAAGATCCGCCCGGGGCGGTAGCTAACTATGGCTACACCTTC. The entire variable domain, with the rest obtained from reference TRBV5-4 and TRBJ1-2, is as follows: ETGVTQSPTHLIKTRGQQVTLRCSSQSGHNTVSWYQQALGQGPQFIFQYYREEENGRGNFPPRFSGLQFPNYSSELNVNALELDDSALYLCASSQDPPGAVANYGYTFGSGTRLTVV.